This TCR beta chain was found in a study of shared clonotypes between healthy human individuals (dated by TCRdb to 2020 to 2022). At the level of the whole study: A couple of women and three men aged 18 to 49 years were included in the cohort. For each donor, CD4 naive and CD4 memory were each given three plates, CD8 naive was given two plates, and CD8 memory was given one plate. To increase sequencing depth and limit assay-specific biases, different laboratories used diverse techniques to prepare libraries and sequence TCR repertoires. Per donor, leukapheresis produced somewhere between about 0.9 and 10 billion PBMCs. To estimate repertoire size and how much clonotypes are shared between individuals, the study performed deep sequencing of blood TCR repertoires from about 5 healthy adults. What the work shows at the level of the full study, not this receptor alone: Pairwise subsampling indicated that sequencing depth was expected to affect the degree of clonotype sharing among donors. Sampling was restricted to blood, and TCR repertoires in tissue are likely to differ from TCR repertoires in blood. Higher generation probabilities were observed for clonotypes shared by all four sorted-subset donors than for non-shared clonotypes. Sharing across a handful of donors was observed for 4.5% to 6.5% of naive CD4, over 3% of naive CD8, over 2% of memory CD4, and about 0.38% of memory CD8 clonotypes. Because the study included only a small number of donors, the genetic and exposure-history diversity represented was limited. Estimated clonotype richness was generally larger for naive than for memory subsets. Rarefaction of sorted-subset datasets indicated incomplete sequencing despite the large sequencing depth.

TCR CDR3 regions were amplified from genomic DNA by multiplex PCR using the deep immunoSEQ assay. For each cell subset, the extracted genomic DNA was distributed evenly across all wells of several immunoSEQ 96-well plates, and each plate served as one replicate. Each replicate PCR for sorted subsets received 150 to 250 ng genomic DNA, equal to roughly 30,000 T cell genomes. The purified libraries were quantified using a Qubit 3.0 fluorometer, sized with a Bioanalyzer 2100, and then quantified again using the KAPA Library Quantification kit. Every immunoSEQ 96-well plate was sequenced on a separate single-read 150-cycle Illumina NextSeq 550 flow cell. On the authors' methods: Because the immunoSEQ output included only junctional sequences and no quality scores, the filtering could not be the same as the filtering used for full-length reads. To assign V/J genes and CDR3, sequences were annotated using PyIR, a Python wrapper for IgBLAST v1.9, with IMGT germline references. Reads with weak V/J assignments (E-value above 1e-6), missing CDR3, stop codons, out-of-frame junctions, or ambiguous translated residues were removed. A V3J clonotype was defined by an identical inferred V gene, J gene, and CDR3 amino acid sequence. To compute the percentage overlap between repertoires, the number of shared unique clonotypes was divided by the size of the smaller repertoire. RTK rarefaction, the Chao1 estimator, and Recon v2.1 estimates of unobserved clonotypes were used to assess repertoire richness. Generation probabilities for all TCRbeta clonotypes obtained by the gDNA method from a handful of donors were computed using OLGA. TCRdb provides this immuneACCESS table in a form limited to in-frame rearrangements. Some clones are lacking; in checked studies, under half of them reflect an unresolved V gene, and why the rest are absent is not known. V and J calls plus clone size are reproduced from that table; the DNA served to infer D and trimming. The table for this sample lists some 300,000 clones; around 70% of them were counted only once. Of the sample, about 10% is held by the ten largest clones.

Donors were healthy HIV-negative adults with no recently reported acute infections or vaccinations. All donors were Caucasian adults living in Nashville, Tennessee, USA. CD4+ T cells were enriched by magnetic negative selection, after which naive cells were positively selected on CD45RA and the negative fraction was taken as the memory subset. Blood was obtained by leukapheresis, after which PBMCs were separated by Ficoll-Histopaque density gradient centrifugation and cryopreserved in liquid nitrogen vapor phase. Purity and quantity of every magnetically sorted T cell population were checked by analytical flow cytometry. From each sorted fraction, genomic DNA was isolated and quantified by UV absorbance on a Nanodrop 2000c. As to this clone: Its antigen target is currently unknown. No base quality information exists; no much larger clone differs at one position.

Taken from cysteine to phenylalanine, the CDR3 has 14 residues. The read is trimmed to its CDR3 DNA, 42 bases read in frame from base 1. V gives up 4 bases and J gives up 4 bases, and the segment between their germline ends measures 13 bases. For CDR1 and CDR2, the germline V gene lists SGHDN and FVKESK. The sequence was obtained from a man aged 30-40 years in good health. The sequenced sample consisted of memory CD4+ T cells sorted from blood. The sample's cell subset or site label, decoded: CD45RA-negative fraction. The sequence joins TRBV14 to TRBJ2-5; the D gene cannot be named for sure. The CDR3 region: CASSPRALLETQYF. Read as DNA, the sequence is TGTGCCAGCAGCCCCCGGGCGCTCTTAGAGACCCAGTACTTC.